Below are 19 T cell receptor beta chains sequenced from a single sample in a study of blood T cell repertoires in COVID-19. The method was immunoSEQ multiplex PCR; TCRdb's version includes in-frame clones alone and lacks a portion of them. The table includes about 53,000 clones, approximately 90% detected once. The sequenced sample was peripheral blood. Receptors originate from a man at least 80 years old with acute or convalescent COVID-19.

The chain is built from TRBV7-9 and TRBJ2-5, with 8 bases that match TRBD2. The junction had 9 bases not matched to a gene; V was cut back by 7 bases and J by 5 bases. Germline V gives CDR1 SEHNR, CDR2 FQNEAQ (reference sequence). The CDR3 runs to 14 residues. The CDR3: CASTHGTSEETQYF. The DNA for the CDR3 is TGTGCCAGCACCCACGGGACTAGTGAGGAGACCCAGTACTTC.

The chain is built from TRBV5-5 and TRBJ2-3, with 10 bases that match TRBD2. Per the germline V gene, CDR1 is SGHKS and CDR2 is YYEKEE (reference sequence). The V gene end was trimmed by 4 bases and the J gene end by 7 bases; junction bases not matched to a gene: 9. The CDR3 spans 15 residues. CDR3 sequence: CASSQAGGPVNTQYF. CDR3 DNA: TGTGCCAGCAGCCAAGCGGGGGGGCCCGTGAATACGCAGTATTTT.

This chain uses TRBV6-5 with TRBJ1-1; 8 bases are a match to TRBD1. Per the germline V gene, CDR1 is MNHEY and CDR2 is SVGAGI. The CDR3 runs 14 residues. V trimming: 4 bases; J trimming: 5 bases; junction bases outside the gene matches: 6. For the CDR3, the DNA is TGTGCCAGCAGTTTAGACAGGGGCGGGACTGAAGCTTTCTTT. This codes for CASSLDRGGTEAFF.

The chain joins TRBV6-6 to TRBJ1-2, with 8 positions matching TRBD1. The CDR3 covers 15 residues. CDR1 is MNHNY, CDR2 SVGAGI, per germline (reference sequence). The ends lost 0 bases at V and 4 bases at J; junction bases unmatched: 4. CDR3 sequence: CASSYSNTGGYGYTF. The CDR3 DNA reads as TGTGCCAGCAGTTACTCGAACACAGGGGGCTATGGCTACACCTTC.

The CDR3 here is CASSVEVQGMGGYTF. The CDR3 nucleotides read TGTGCCAGCAGCGTAGAGGTTCAGGGGATGGGTGGCTACACCTTC. The chain joins TRBV9 to TRBJ1-2, with D maybe TRBD1 (6 bases). The germline CDR1 and CDR2 sequences are SGDLS and YYNGEE. This CDR3 region has 15 residues. V was trimmed by 0 bases and J by 7 bases, leaving 16 bases between them. Together with reference TRBV9 and TRBJ1-2, the CDR3 gives the full variable domain: DSGVTQTPKHLITATGQRVTLRCSPRSGDLSVYWYQQSLDQGLQFLIQYYNGEERAKGNILERFSAQQFPDLHSELNLSSLELGDSALYFCASSVEVQGMGGYTFGSGTRLTVV.

The table lists this clone with a count of one. The CDR3 spells CSTRTGAYEQYF. CDR3 sequence (DNA): TGCAGCACCCGGACAGGGGCATACGAGCAGTACTTC. The chain uses TRBV29-1 and TRBJ2-7, with 9 bases identical to TRBD1. The germline CDR1 and CDR2 sequences are SQVTM and ANQGSEA. V trimming: 8 bases; J trimming: 4 bases; junction bases outside the gene matches: 6. The CDR3 spans 12 residues.

The chain uses TRBV6-1 and TRBJ2-3; D possibly corresponds to TRBD1 (5 bases). The length of the CDR3 is 15 residues. Trimming took off 1 base at V and 2 bases at J, with 10 bases between the two ends. Germline values: CDR1 MNHNS, CDR2 SASEGT. The DNA of the CDR3 is TGTGCCAGCAGTGAAGGTCCCAGGGCCACAGATACGCAGTATTTT. Its translation is CASSEGPRATDTQYF.

The chain has TRBV7-9 and TRBJ1-2; no clear D. V lost 5 bases and J 0 bases, leaving 10 bases between the germline ends. CDR3 length equals 14 residues. The germline V gene encodes CDR1 SEHNR and CDR2 FQNEAQ (reference sequence). The CDR3 region is CASSPEFPNYGYTF. CDR3 sequence (DNA): TGTGCCAGCAGCCCCGAGTTCCCTAACTATGGCTACACCTTC.

This clone appeared once. The chain couples TRBV19 to TRBJ1-5, with 11 bases fitting TRBD1. The CDR3 loop spans 15 amino acids. J lost 5 bases, V lost 5 bases, and 5 bases had no gene match. Germline V lookup: CDR1 LNHDA, CDR2 SQIVND (reference sequence). CDR3 bases: TGTGCCAGTAGTGACGGGACAGGGGGTTATCAGCCCCAGCATTTT. It yields the protein CASSDGTGGYQPQHF.

The chain employs TRBV11-2 and TRBJ1-2, with TRBD1 matching 12 bases. With V trimmed by 5 bases and J by 5 bases, 3 bases remained unmatched. CDR1 is SGHAT, CDR2 FQNNGV, per germline. The CDR3 has 14 residues. Here the CDR3 reads CASSGTGGGYGYTF. CDR3 sequence (DNA): TGTGCCAGCAGCGGGACAGGGGGCGGATATGGCTACACCTTC.

This clone occurred a few times. V gene TRBV5-1 combines with J gene TRBJ2-1; TRBD2 matches at 11 bases. This CDR3 contains 15 residues. J gave up 6 bases and V 1 base, and 3 bases lay outside the gene matches. CDR1 and CDR2 (germline): SGHRS, YFSETQ. CDR3 protein: CASSLLAGGLNEQFF. The CDR3 nucleotides are TGCGCCAGCAGCTTGCTAGCGGGGGGCCTCAATGAGCAGTTCTTC. The full variable domain, rest sourced from reference TRBV5-1 and TRBJ2-1, is KAGVTQTPRYLIKTRGQQVTLSCSPISGHRSVSWYQQTPGQGLQFLFEYFSETQRNKGNFPGRFSGRQFSNSRSEMNVSTLELGDSALYLCASSLLAGGLNEQFFGPGTRLTVL.

This chain joins TRBV5-1 and TRBJ1-2, with D possibly TRBD1 on 5 matching bases. Trimming cost V 0 bases and J 3 bases, with 12 bases left between them. In germline, CDR1 is SGHRS, CDR2 YFSETQ. The CDR3 totals 15 residues. CDR3 in DNA: TGCGCCAGCAGCTTGGCCGGGACTCAGGACTATGGCTACACCTTC. This sequence encodes CASSLAGTQDYGYTF.

CDR3 bases: TGTGCCAGCAGCAATCTAGCGGGGGGCCAGAATGAGCAGTTCTTC. It encodes CASSNLAGGQNEQFF. The rearrangement uses TRBV2 and TRBJ2-1; 11 bases are shared with TRBD2. V trimming: 6 bases; J trimming: 7 bases; junction bases outside the gene matches: 8. The germline V gene has CDR1 SNHLY and CDR2 FYNNEI. The CDR3 runs 15 residues.

This clone was recorded once. The V call is TRBV11-2, the J call TRBJ1-5; D is unresolved. Trimming took off 5 bases at V and 4 bases at J, with 18 bases between the two ends. Germline lookup yields CDR1 SGHAT and CDR2 FQNNGV. The CDR3 runs 16 residues. This chain's CDR3 is CASSAPLTVLNQPQHF. CDR3 DNA: TGTGCCAGCAGCGCCCCGCTAACTGTCCTTAATCAGCCCCAGCATTTT. The variable domain in full, with the rest retrieved from reference TRBV11-2 and TRBJ1-5, is EAGVAQSPRYKIIEKRQSVAFWCNPISGHATLYWYQQILGQGPKLLIQFQNNGVVDDSQLPKDRFSAERLKGVDSTLKIQPAKLEDSAVYLCASSAPLTVLNQPQHFGDGTRLSIL.

J is TRBJ1-5 and V is TRBV19; D is possibly TRBD1 (5 bases). The V end lost 2 bases, the J end lost 7 bases, and 6 bases lay between the germline ends. Germline CDR1 and CDR2: LNHDA and SQIVND (reference sequence). The CDR3 totals 12 residues. Here the CDR3 reads CASSIRGQPQHF. CDR3 coding DNA: TGTGCCAGTAGTATACGGGGGCAGCCCCAGCATTTT.

The V and J genes are TRBV5-1 and TRBJ1-1; 9 bases agree with TRBD1. Per germline, CDR1 SGHRS and CDR2 YFSETQ. This CDR3 contains 15 residues. The V gene end was trimmed by 4 bases and the J gene end by 1 base; junction bases not matched to a gene: 5. In DNA form, the CDR3 reads TGCGCCAGCAGCAAACAGGGGGCAACGAACACTGAAGCTTTCTTT. Its protein is CASSKQGATNTEAFF.

This rearrangement joins TRBV29-1 to TRBJ1-2, with a weak D call TRBD1 (5 bases). V lost 7 bases to trimming and J lost 3 bases, with 12 bases between them. The CDR3 has 12 amino acids. Germline values: CDR1 SQVTM, CDR2 ANQGSEA. The CDR3 DNA reads as TGCAGCGGGGGGGAGTGGGACTATGGCTACACCTTC. Translation: CSGGEWDYGYTF. The full variable domain, completed using reference TRBV29-1 and TRBJ1-2, is SAVISQKPSRDICQRGTSLTIQCQVDSQVTMMFWYRQQPGQSLTLIATANQGSEATYESGFVIDKFPISRPNLTFSTLTVSNMSPEDSSIYLCSGGEWDYGYTFGSGTRLTVV.

The chain links TRBV6-5 to TRBJ1-1, with 7 positions matching TRBD1. CDR1 and CDR2 (germline): MNHEY, SVGAGI. V lost 6 bases, J lost 1 base, and 2 bases stayed unmatched. This CDR3 is 13 amino acids long. CDR3 coding DNA: TGTGCCAGCAGCAGGACAGGGAACACTGAAGCTTTCTTT. This translates into CASSRTGNTEAFF.

The genes are TRBV3-1 (or the pseudogene TRBV3-2) and TRBJ2-5, with D possibly being TRBD2 (6 bases). From germline, CDR1 is LGHDT and CDR2 YNNKEL (reference sequence). The CDR3 is made up of 15 amino acids. V was shortened by 3 bases and J by 5 bases, with 16 bases between the two germline ends. CDR3 DNA sequence: TGTGCCAGCAGCCAGGGGGGACCACTCGGGGAGACCCAGTACTTC. It codes for CASSQGGPLGETQYF.